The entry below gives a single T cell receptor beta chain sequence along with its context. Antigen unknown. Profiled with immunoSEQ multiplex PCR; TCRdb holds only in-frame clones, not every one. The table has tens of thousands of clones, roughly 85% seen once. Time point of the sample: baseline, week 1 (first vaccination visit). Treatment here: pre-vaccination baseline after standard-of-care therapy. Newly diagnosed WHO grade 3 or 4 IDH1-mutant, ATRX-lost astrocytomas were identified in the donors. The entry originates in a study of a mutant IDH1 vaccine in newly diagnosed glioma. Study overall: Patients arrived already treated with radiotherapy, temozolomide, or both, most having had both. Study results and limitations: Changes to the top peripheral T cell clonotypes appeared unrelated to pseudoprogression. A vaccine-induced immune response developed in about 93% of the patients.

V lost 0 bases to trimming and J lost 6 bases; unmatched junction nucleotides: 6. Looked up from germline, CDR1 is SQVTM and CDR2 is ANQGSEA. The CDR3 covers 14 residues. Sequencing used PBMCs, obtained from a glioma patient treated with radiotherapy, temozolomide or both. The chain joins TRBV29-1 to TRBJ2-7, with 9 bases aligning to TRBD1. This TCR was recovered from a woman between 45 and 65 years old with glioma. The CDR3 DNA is TGCAGCGTTGAAGATCGACAGGGGGGGAGCGAGCAGTACTTC. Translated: CSVEDRQGGSEQYF.